One and the same sample provided the 13 T cell receptor beta chains below, sequenced in a study of radiation and T cells in renal cell carcinoma. Using immunoSEQ multiplex PCR, the repertoire was profiled, and TCRdb retains in-frame clones only, with some absent. The sample has around 170,000 clones, around 90% seen once. The time point is: blood 4 weeks post-SBRT, at nephrectomy. Documented treatment: 15 Gy SBRT to primary tumor, nephrectomy 4 weeks later. The starting material was blood, obtained from a patient whose treatment included radiotherapy and nephrectomy. Source of these receptors: a woman between 50 and 59 years old with renal cell carcinoma.

The J gene is TRBJ1-3, the V gene TRBV7-9, with D unresolved. Germline CDR1 reads SEHNR; CDR2 reads FQNEAQ (reference sequence). The CDR3 has 14 residues. Trimming pared 8 bases from V and 3 bases from J, leaving 14 bases between. CDR3 in DNA: TGTGCCAGCGCTGAGAGTCGTGTTGGAAACACCATATATTTT. The encoded protein is CASAESRVGNTIYF. Full variable domain (remainder filled in from reference TRBV7-9 and TRBJ1-3): DTGVSQNPRHKITKRGQNVTFRCDPISEHNRLYWYRQTLGQGPEFLTYFQNEAQLEKSRLLSDRFSAERPKGSFSTLEIQRTEQGDSAMYLCASAESRVGNTIYFGEGSWLTVV.

This chain uses TRBV19 with TRBJ1-5; no firm D call. Trimming took off 6 bases at V and 7 bases at J, with 13 bases between the two ends. CDR1 and CDR2 (germline): LNHDA, SQIVND (reference sequence). The CDR3 sequence is 13 residues long. The CDR3 DNA reads as TGTGCCAGTAGCTTGGAGGTTAGGCAGCCCCAGCATTTT. It specifies CASSLEVRQPQHF.

The genes are TRBV2 and TRBJ1-1, with D possibly being TRBD1 (5 bases). Germline loops: CDR1 SNHLY, CDR2 FYNNEI. The V and J ends lost 4 bases and 0 bases respectively, with 9 bases between them. The CDR3 has 14 amino acids. The CDR3: CASSAGALNTEAFF. The CDR3 nucleotides are TGTGCCAGCAGTGCCGGGGCCCTGAACACTGAAGCTTTCTTT.

This rearrangement joins TRBV5-6 to TRBJ1-5; no reliable D call. Germline assignment: CDR1 SGHDT and CDR2 YYEEEE. The CDR3 is 12 residues long. V was clipped by 2 bases and J by 7 bases, with 7 bases between them. Written as DNA, the CDR3 is TGTGCCAGCAGCTTACCTGAACAGCCCCAGCATTTT. Translated, it gives CASSLPEQPQHF.

The V call is TRBV11-3, the J call TRBJ2-2; no firm D call. The CDR3 loop spans 14 amino acids. Trimming stripped 4 bases from V and 4 bases from J, with 10 bases between. Per germline, CDR1 SGHNT and CDR2 YENEEA. The DNA of the CDR3 is TGTGCCAGCAGCTCACCAACTGGCACCGGGGAGCTGTTTTTT. Translating gives CASSSPTGTGELFF. The full variable domain, completed using reference TRBV11-3 and TRBJ2-2, is EAGVVQSPRYKIIEKKQPVAFWCNPISGHNTLYWYLQNLGQGPELLIRYENEEAVDDSQLPKDRFSAERLKGVDSTLKIQPAELGDSAVYLCASSSPTGTGELFFGEGSRLTVL.

V gene TRBV11-1 combines with J gene TRBJ1-1; TRBD1 might be the D (5 bases). Deletions cut 4 bases from V and 6 bases from J, with 6 bases between. This CDR3 contains 11 residues. The germline gives CDR1 SGHAT, CDR2 FQDESV (reference sequence). The CDR3 region has the DNA TGTGCCAGCAGCTGGGGGTCTGAAGCTTTCTTT. It is translated as CASSWGSEAFF.

This clone was seen ten or more times. J is TRBJ2-1 and V is TRBV6-6; no clear D. V dropped 3 bases and J dropped 9 bases, with 6 bases sitting between them. This CDR3 contains 11 residues. Germline V gene data show CDR1 as MNHNY and CDR2 as SVGAGI (reference sequence). The CDR3 loop is CASSYLAEQFF. DNA of the CDR3: TGTGCCAGCAGTTATCTTGCTGAGCAGTTCTTC.

This clone was seen more than once but under ten times. The chain combines TRBV15 with TRBJ1-1; possibly TRBD1 for D (6 bases). This CDR3 contains 14 residues. V dropped 0 bases and J dropped 8 bases, with 13 bases sitting between them. Germline values: CDR1 LNHNV, CDR2 YYDKDF (reference sequence). The CDR3 nucleotides are TGTGCCACCAGCAGAGATCGGTTTGACAGGGAAGCTTTCTTT. It translates to CATSRDRFDREAFF.

The chain joins TRBV2 to TRBJ2-7, with 8 bases lining up with TRBD2. V was pared by 6 bases and J by 5 bases, with 6 bases of the junction left unmatched. This CDR3 spans 13 amino acids. Germline CDR1 is SNHLY and CDR2 is FYNNEI. The CDR3 nucleotides read TGTGCCAGCAGACTCCGGGGGGGCAACGAGCAGTACTTC. This gives the protein CASRLRGGNEQYF. Together with reference TRBV2 and TRBJ2-7, the CDR3 gives the full variable domain: EPEVTQTPSHQVTQMGQEVILRCVPISNHLYFYWYRQILGQKVEFLVSFYNNEISEKSEIFDDQFSVERPDGSNFTLKIRSTKLEDSAMYFCASRLRGGNEQYFGPGTRLTVT.

The chain is built from TRBV5-1 and TRBJ1-2, with 11 positions matching TRBD1. This CDR3 has 15 amino acids. With V trimmed by 2 bases and J by 7 bases, 7 bases remained unmatched. CDR1 is SGHRS and CDR2 is YFSETQ in the germline V gene. CDR3: CASSLPGQGVAGYTF. CDR3 nucleotides: TGCGCCAGCAGCTTACCGGGACAGGGGGTAGCTGGCTACACCTTC.

The chain links TRBV7-8 to TRBJ2-4; TRBD2 might be the D (6 bases). The CDR3 totals 14 residues. Trimming stripped 5 bases from V and 6 bases from J, with 14 bases between. The germline gives CDR1 SGHVS, CDR2 FQNEAQ. The CDR3 nucleotides read TGTGCCAGCAGCCGGGAGAGGGCGATAAACATTCAGTACTTC. Its translation is CASSRERAINIQYF.

J is TRBJ1-1 and V is TRBV6-1; possible D gene TRBD1, 6 bases. Germline lookup yields CDR1 MNHNS and CDR2 SASEGT. The CDR3 spans 13 residues. The V gene lost 6 bases and the J gene lost 8 bases, with 16 bases spanning the gap. The CDR3 sequence: CASRPMGGREAFF. The CDR3 DNA is TGTGCCAGCAGACCCATGGGGGGGCGGGAAGCTTTCTTT.

Remarks on this clone: Other DNA variants within this sample encode the same CDR3. V and J are TRBV7-3 and TRBJ1-1; possibly TRBD1 for D (5 bases). Germline lookup yields CDR1 SGHTA and CDR2 FQGTGA. Deletions cut 3 bases from V and 1 base from J, with 6 bases between. This CDR3 comprises 13 residues. CDR3: CASSFGANTEAFF. CDR3 nucleotides: TGTGCCAGCAGCTTTGGGGCGAACACTGAAGCTTTCTTT.